The entry below gives a single T cell receptor (beta chain) sequence along with its context. Its antigen target is currently unknown. Base qualities are not provided; no much larger clone lies one nucleotide away. Measured from the cysteine to the phenylalanine, the CDR3 is 17 residues long. The only DNA kept is the CDR3, 51 bases in frame from the first base. The junction carries 19 bases between V and J, which are trimmed by 3 bases and 7 bases respectively. CDR1 and CDR2, per the germline V gene (reference sequence), are MNHEY and SMNVEV. The data belong to a study of immune characterization of retroperitoneal liposarcoma (dated by TCRdb to between 2018 and 2020). Libraries were made using PCR. Sequencing was carried out with a NextSeq 500. TCRdb reran the public reads through fastp at Q25 and MiXCR, keeping productive beta chains. For every CDR3 protein sequence, its rows merge into one entry that carries the most common genes and DNA. This sample is represented by some 10,000 distinct CDR3 sequences; around 28% of them were singletons. 9.3% of the sample lies in the top ten.

The sequence links TRBV27 to TRBJ1-6; the D gene cannot be resolved reliably. This clonotype originated in a female donor with retroperitoneal liposarcoma. The sequenced sample was tumor tissue. The CDR3 loop reads CASSFGRPGRLNSPLHF. The DNA is TGTGCCAGCAGTTTCGGTCGTCCGGGCAGGTTAAATTCACCCCTCCACTTT.